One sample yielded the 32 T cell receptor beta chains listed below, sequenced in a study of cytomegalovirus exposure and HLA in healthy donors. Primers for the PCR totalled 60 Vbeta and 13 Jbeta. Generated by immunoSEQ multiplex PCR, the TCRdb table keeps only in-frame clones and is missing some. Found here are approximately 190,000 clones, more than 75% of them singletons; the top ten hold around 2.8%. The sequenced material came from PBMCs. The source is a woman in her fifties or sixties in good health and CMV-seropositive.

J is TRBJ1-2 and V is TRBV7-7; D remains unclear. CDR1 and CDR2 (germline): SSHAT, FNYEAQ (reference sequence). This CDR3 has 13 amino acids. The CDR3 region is CASSLLGFEGYTF. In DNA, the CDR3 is TGTGCTAGCTCCCTACTGGGCTTCGAGGGCTACACCTTC.

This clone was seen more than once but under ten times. The CDR3 spells CASKARTDTYEQYF. Here the CDR3 DNA reads TGCGCCAGCAAAGCGCGGACTGATACCTACGAGCAGTACTTC. The chain uses TRBV5-1 and TRBJ2-7; TRBD2 might be the D (5 bases). V lost 6 bases to trimming and J lost 2 bases, with 15 bases between them. Germline V gene data show CDR1 as SGHRS and CDR2 as YFSETQ. The CDR3 covers 14 residues.

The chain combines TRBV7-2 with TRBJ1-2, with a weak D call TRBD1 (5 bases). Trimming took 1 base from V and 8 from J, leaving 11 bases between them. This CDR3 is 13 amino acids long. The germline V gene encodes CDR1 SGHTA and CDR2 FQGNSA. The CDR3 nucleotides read TGTGCCAGCAGCTTAGGCAGGGAGGAAGGCTACACCTTC. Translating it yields CASSLGREEGYTF.

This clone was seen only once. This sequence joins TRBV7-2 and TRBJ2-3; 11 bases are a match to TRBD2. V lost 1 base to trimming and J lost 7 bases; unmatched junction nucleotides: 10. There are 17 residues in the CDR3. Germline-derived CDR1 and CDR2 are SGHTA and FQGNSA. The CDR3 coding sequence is TGTGCCAGCAGCTTAGAGCTAGCGGGGGGCCTTCGTAATACGCAGTATTTT. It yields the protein CASSLELAGGLRNTQYF.

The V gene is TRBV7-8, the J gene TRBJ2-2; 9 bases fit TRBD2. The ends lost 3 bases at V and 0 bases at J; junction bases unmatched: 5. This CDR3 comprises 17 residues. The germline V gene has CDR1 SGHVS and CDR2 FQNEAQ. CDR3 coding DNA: TGTGCCAGCAGCTTTGGTGGACTAGCGACGAACACCGGGGAGCTGTTTTTT. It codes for CASSFGGLATNTGELFF.

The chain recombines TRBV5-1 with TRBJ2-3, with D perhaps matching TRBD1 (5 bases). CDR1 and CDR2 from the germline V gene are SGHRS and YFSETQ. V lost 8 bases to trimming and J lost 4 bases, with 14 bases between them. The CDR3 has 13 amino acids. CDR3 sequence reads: CASSRQSADTQYF. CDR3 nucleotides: TGCGCCAGTTCGCGACAGTCCGCAGATACGCAGTATTTT.

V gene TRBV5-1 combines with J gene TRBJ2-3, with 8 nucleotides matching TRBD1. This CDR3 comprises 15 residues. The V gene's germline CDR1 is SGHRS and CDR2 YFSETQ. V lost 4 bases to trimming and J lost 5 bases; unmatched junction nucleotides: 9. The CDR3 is CASSQQGARGDTQYF. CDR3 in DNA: TGCGCCAGCAGCCAGCAGGGGGCGAGGGGAGATACGCAGTATTTT.

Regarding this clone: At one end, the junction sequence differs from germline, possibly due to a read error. CDR3 bases: TGCCTTATGGGAGCAGATACGCAGTATTTT. It codes for CLMGADTQYF. The chain links TRBV6-4 to TRBJ2-3, with D possibly matching TRBD2 (5 bases). Germline assignment: CDR1 MRHNA and CDR2 SNTAGT. This CDR3 comprises 10 residues.

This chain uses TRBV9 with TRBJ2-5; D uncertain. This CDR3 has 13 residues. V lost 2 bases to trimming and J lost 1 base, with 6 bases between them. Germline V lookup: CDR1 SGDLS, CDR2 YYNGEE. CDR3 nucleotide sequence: TGTGCCAGCAGCGTCACGGGCCAAGAGACCCAGTACTTC. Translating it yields CASSVTGQETQYF.

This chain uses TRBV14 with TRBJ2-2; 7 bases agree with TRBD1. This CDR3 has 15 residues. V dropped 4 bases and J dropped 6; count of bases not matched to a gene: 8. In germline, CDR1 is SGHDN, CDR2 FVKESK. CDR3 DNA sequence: TGTGCCAGCAGCCGTGACAGGGCTCCGCCCGGGGAGCTGTTTTTT. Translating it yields CASSRDRAPPGELFF.

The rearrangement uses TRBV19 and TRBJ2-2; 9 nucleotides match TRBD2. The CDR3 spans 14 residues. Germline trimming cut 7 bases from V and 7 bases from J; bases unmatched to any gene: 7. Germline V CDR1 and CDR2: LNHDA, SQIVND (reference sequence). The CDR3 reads CASTAGGRGGELFF. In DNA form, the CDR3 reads TGTGCCAGTACCGCGGGGGGGCGGGGCGGGGAGCTGTTTTTT.

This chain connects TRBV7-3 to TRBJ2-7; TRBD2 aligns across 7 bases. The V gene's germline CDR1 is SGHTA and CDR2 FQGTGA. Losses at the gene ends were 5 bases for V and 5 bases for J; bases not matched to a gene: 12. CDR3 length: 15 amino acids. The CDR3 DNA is TGTGCCAGCAGCCTTTTCGGGACTAACTCTGACGAGCAGTACTTC. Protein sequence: CASSLFGTNSDEQYF. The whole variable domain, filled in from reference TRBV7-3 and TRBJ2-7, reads GAGVSQTPSNKVTEKGKYVELRCDPISGHTALYWYRQSLGQGPEFLIYFQGTGAADDSGLPNDRFFAVRPEGSVSTLKIQRTERGDSAVYLCASSLFGTNSDEQYFGPGTRLTVT.

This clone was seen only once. The chain's CDR3 is CASIQGLAGASGTQYF. As DNA, the CDR3 is TGTGCCAGCATTCAGGGACTAGCGGGGGCGTCAGGGACCCAGTACTTC. V usage is TRBV2 and J usage is TRBJ2-5, with 14 bases that match TRBD2. V dropped 7 bases and J dropped 7; count of bases not matched to a gene: 11. The CDR3 is 16 amino acids. The germline gives CDR1 SNHLY, CDR2 FYNNEI. The whole variable domain, filled in from reference TRBV2 and TRBJ2-5, reads EPEVTQTPSHQVTQMGQEVILRCVPISNHLYFYWYRQILGQKVEFLVSFYNNEISEKSEIFDDQFSVERPDGSNFTLKIRSTKLEDSAMYFCASIQGLAGASGTQYFGPGTRLLVL.

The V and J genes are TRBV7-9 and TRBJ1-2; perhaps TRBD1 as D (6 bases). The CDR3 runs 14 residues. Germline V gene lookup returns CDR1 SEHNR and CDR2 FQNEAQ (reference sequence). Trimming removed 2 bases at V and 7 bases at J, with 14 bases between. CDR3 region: CASSLRDTSCGYTF. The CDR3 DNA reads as TGTGCCAGCAGCTTACGGGACACCAGCTGTGGCTACACCTTC.

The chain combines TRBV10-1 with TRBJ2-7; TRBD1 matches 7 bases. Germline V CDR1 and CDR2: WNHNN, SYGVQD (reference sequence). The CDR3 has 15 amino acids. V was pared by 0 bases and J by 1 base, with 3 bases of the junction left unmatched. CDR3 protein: CASSESTGRSYEQYF. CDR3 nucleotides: TGCGCCAGCAGTGAGTCGACAGGGAGATCCTACGAGCAGTACTTC.

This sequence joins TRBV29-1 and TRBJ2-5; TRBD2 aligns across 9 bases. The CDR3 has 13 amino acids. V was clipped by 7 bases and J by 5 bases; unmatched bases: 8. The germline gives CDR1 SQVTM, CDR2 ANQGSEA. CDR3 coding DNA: TGCAGCGCGGGCGGAGCGGGGGGCGAGACCCAGTACTTC. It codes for CSAGGAGGETQYF.

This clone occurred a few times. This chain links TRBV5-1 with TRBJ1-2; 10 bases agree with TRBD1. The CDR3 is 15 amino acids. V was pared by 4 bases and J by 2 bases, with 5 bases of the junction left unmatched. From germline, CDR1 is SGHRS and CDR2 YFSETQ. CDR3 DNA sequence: TGCGCCAGCAGCACCGGGACAGGGGCAAACTATGGCTACACCTTC. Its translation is CASSTGTGANYGYTF.

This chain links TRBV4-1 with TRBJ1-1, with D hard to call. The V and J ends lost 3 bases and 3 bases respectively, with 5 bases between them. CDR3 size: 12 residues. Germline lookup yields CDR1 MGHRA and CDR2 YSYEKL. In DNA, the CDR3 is TGCGCCAGCAGCCAGGCCGACACTGAAGCTTTCTTT. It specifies CASSQADTEAFF.

CDR3 bases: TGTGCCAGTAGTTTCGTGAACACTGAAGCTTTCTTT. Translation gives CASSFVNTEAFF. The J gene is TRBJ1-1, the V gene TRBV19; D gene unclear. Germline V gene data show CDR1 as LNHDA and CDR2 as SQIVND (reference sequence). CDR3 length: 12 amino acids. V lost 5 bases to trimming and J lost 0 bases, with 4 bases between them. Full variable domain (remainder filled in from reference TRBV19 and TRBJ1-1): DGGITQSPKYLFRKEGQNVTLSCEQNLNHDAMYWYRQDPGQGLRLIYYSQIVNDFQKGDIAEGYSVSREKKESFPLTVTSAQKNPTAFYLCASSFVNTEAFFGQGTRLTVV.

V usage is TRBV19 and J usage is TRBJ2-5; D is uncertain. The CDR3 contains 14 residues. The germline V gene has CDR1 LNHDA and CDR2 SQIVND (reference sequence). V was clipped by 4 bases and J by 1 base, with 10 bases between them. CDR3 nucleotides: TGTGCCAGTAGTAATCGGTATTCCCAAGAGACCCAGTACTTC. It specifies CASSNRYSQETQYF. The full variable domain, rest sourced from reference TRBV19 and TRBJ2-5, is DGGITQSPKYLFRKEGQNVTLSCEQNLNHDAMYWYRQDPGQGLRLIYYSQIVNDFQKGDIAEGYSVSREKKESFPLTVTSAQKNPTAFYLCASSNRYSQETQYFGPGTRLLVL.

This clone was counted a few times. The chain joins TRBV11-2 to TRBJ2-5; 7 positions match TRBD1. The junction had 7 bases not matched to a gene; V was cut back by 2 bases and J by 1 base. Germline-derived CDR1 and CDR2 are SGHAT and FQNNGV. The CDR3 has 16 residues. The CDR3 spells CASSLRMTGTQETQYF. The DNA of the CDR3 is TGTGCCAGCAGCTTAAGAATGACAGGGACCCAAGAGACCCAGTACTTC.

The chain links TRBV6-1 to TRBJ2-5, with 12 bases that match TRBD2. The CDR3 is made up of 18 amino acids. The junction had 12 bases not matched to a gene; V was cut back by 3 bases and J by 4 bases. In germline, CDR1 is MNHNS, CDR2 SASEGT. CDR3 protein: CASSDGTSGGRGGETQYF. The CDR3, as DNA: TGTGCCAGCAGTGATGGTACTAGCGGGGGGAGAGGGGGAGAGACCCAGTACTTC.

CDR3 loop: CASRFSTFGYNEQFF. In nucleotides, the CDR3 is TGTGCCAGTAGATTTAGTACTTTCGGCTACAATGAGCAGTTCTTC. This rearrangement joins TRBV19 to TRBJ2-1, with D unclear. The CDR3 runs 15 residues. The V gene lost 6 bases and the J gene lost 3 bases, with 15 bases spanning the gap. Per germline, CDR1 LNHDA and CDR2 SQIVND (reference sequence).

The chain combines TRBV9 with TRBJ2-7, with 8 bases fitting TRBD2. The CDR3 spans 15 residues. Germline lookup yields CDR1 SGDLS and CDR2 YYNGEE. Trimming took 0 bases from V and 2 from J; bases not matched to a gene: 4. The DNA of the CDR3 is TGTGCCAGCAGCGTAGACCCGGGGGGGACCTACGAGCAGTACTTC. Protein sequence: CASSVDPGGTYEQYF.

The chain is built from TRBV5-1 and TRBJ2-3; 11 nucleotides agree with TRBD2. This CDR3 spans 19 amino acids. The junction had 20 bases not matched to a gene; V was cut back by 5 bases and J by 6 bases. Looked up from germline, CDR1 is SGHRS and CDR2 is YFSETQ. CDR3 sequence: CASSRARTTLAGVWDTQYF. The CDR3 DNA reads TGCGCCAGCAGTCGTGCCCGGACAACACTAGCGGGGGTTTGGGATACGCAGTATTTT.

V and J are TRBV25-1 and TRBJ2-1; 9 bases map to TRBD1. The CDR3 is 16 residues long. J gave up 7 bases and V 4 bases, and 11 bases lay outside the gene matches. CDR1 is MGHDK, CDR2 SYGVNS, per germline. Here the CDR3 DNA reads TGTGCCAGCAGTGGCCCCCCCGGGACAGGGTCGAATGAGCAGTTCTTC. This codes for CASSGPPGTGSNEQFF.

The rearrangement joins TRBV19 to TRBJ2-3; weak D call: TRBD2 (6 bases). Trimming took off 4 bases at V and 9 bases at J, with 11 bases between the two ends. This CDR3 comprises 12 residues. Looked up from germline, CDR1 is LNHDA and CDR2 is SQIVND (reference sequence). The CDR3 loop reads CASSRPRETQYF. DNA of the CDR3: TGTGCCAGTAGTAGGCCCCGGGAGACGCAGTATTTT.

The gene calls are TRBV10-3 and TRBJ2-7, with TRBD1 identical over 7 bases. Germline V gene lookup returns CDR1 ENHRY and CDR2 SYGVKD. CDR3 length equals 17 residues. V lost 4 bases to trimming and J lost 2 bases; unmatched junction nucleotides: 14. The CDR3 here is CAISGPGQTSYAYEQYF. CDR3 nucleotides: TGTGCCATCAGTGGACCGGGACAGACCTCCTACGCCTACGAGCAGTACTTC.

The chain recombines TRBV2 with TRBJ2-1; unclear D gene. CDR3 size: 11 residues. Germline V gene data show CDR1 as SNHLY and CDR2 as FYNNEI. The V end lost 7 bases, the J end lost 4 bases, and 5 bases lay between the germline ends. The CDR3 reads CASIYYNEQFF. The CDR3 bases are TGTGCCAGCATTTATTACAATGAGCAGTTCTTC.

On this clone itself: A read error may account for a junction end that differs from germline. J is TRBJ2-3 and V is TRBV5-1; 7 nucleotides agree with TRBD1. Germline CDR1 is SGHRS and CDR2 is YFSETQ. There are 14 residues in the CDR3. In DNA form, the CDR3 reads TGTGCCAGCAGCGTGGACAGGTACACAGATACGCAGTATTTT. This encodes CASSVDRYTDTQYF.

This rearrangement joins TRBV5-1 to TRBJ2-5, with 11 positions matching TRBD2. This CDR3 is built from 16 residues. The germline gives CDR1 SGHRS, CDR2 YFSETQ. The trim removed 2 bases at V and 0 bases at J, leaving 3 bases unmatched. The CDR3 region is CASSFLAGGNQETQYF. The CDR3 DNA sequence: TGCGCCAGCAGCTTCCTAGCGGGGGGTAACCAAGAGACCCAGTACTTC. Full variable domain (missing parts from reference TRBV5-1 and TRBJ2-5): KAGVTQTPRYLIKTRGQQVTLSCSPISGHRSVSWYQQTPGQGLQFLFEYFSETQRNKGNFPGRFSGRQFSNSRSEMNVSTLELGDSALYLCASSFLAGGNQETQYFGPGTRLLVL.

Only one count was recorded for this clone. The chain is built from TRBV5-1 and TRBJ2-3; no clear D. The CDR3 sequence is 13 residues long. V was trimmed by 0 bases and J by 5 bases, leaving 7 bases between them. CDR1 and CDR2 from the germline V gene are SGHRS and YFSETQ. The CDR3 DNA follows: TGCGCCAGCAGCTTGGCCGTGTTAGATACGCAGTATTTT. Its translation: CASSLAVLDTQYF.